A single sample is the source of the 14 T cell receptor beta chains below, sequenced in a study of blood T cell repertoires in COVID-19. TCRdb's table, derived via immunoSEQ multiplex PCR, lists solely in-frame clones and lacks some. Here the sample spans approximately 91,000 clones, roughly 87% being singletons. Input material: peripheral blood. The receptor source for this set is a man between 65 and 79 years old with acute or convalescent COVID-19.

The table lists this clone with a count of one. This chain links TRBV7-2 with TRBJ1-6; D is uncertain. Looked up from germline, CDR1 is SGHTA and CDR2 is FQGNSA. This CDR3 has 14 residues. V lost 6 bases, J lost 6 bases, and 12 bases lay in between. CDR3 in amino acids: CASRWGGSNSPLHF. CDR3 bases: TGTGCCAGCAGGTGGGGAGGGTCTAATTCACCCCTCCACTTT.

Here the CDR3 reads CASNNRGFSNQPQHF. CDR3 bases: TGTGCCAGCAACAACAGGGGTTTTAGCAATCAGCCCCAGCATTTT. The chain joins TRBV6-5 to TRBJ1-5; TRBD1 matches 7 bases. This CDR3 contains 15 residues. Trimming removed 7 bases from V and 0 bases from J; junction bases left unmatched: 6. Per germline, CDR1 MNHEY and CDR2 SVGAGI.

This chain's CDR3 is CASSPGQGREKLFF. In DNA, the CDR3 is TGTGCCAGCAGCCCTGGACAGGGACGGGAAAAACTGTTTTTT. J is TRBJ1-4 and V is TRBV11-2, with 8 bases identical to TRBD1. Germline assignment: CDR1 SGHAT and CDR2 FQNNGV. The CDR3 runs to 14 residues. V shed 5 bases, J shed 8 bases, and the junction held 7 bases outside the gene matches.

This chain connects TRBV12-5 to TRBJ1-3; 7 bases are shared with TRBD1. The CDR3 totals 15 residues. V shed 3 bases, J shed 10 bases, and the junction held 12 bases outside the gene matches. Per germline, CDR1 LGHNT and CDR2 FRNRAP. The DNA of the CDR3 is TGTGCTAGTGGTTTCCCCGACAGGGCTTCCTCTACCATATATTTT. It translates to CASGFPDRASSTIYF. Full variable domain (outside the CDR3, taken from reference TRBV12-5 and TRBJ1-3): DARVTQTPRHKVTEMGQEVTMRCQPILGHNTVFWYRQTMMQGLELLAYFRNRAPLDDSGMPKDRFSAEMPDATLATLKIQPSEPRDSAVYFCASGFPDRASSTIYFGEGSWLTVV.

J is TRBJ1-6 and V is TRBV18; TRBD1 aligns across 8 bases. The CDR3 sequence is 14 residues long. J lost 7 bases, V lost 2 bases, and 1 base had no gene match. From germline, CDR1 is KGHSH and CDR2 LQKENI. CDR3 region: CASSPTGGNSPLHF. Here the CDR3 DNA reads TGTGCCAGCTCACCAACAGGGGGGAATTCACCCCTCCACTTT.

The chain recombines TRBV11-2 with TRBJ2-5; a possible D gene is TRBD1 (7 bases). This CDR3 is built from 17 residues. Germline lookup yields CDR1 SGHAT and CDR2 FQNNGV. Trimming cost V 5 bases and J 1 base, with 20 bases left between them. CDR3 in amino acids: CASSQRPGTAGQETQYF. The CDR3 coding sequence is TGTGCCAGCAGCCAACGACCCGGGACAGCGGGCCAAGAGACCCAGTACTTC. Full variable domain (missing parts from reference TRBV11-2 and TRBJ2-5): EAGVAQSPRYKIIEKRQSVAFWCNPISGHATLYWYQQILGQGPKLLIQFQNNGVVDDSQLPKDRFSAERLKGVDSTLKIQPAKLEDSAVYLCASSQRPGTAGQETQYFGPGTRLLVL.

Only a few counts were recorded for this clone. The J gene is TRBJ1-5, the V gene TRBV20-1; 9 nucleotides align to TRBD1. This CDR3 region has 16 residues. Per germline, CDR1 DFQATT and CDR2 SNEGSKA (reference sequence). V was clipped by 3 bases and J by 5 bases; unmatched bases: 11. CDR3 in DNA: TGCAGTGCTAGTGTCCTCCGGGACAGGGACGATCAGCCCCAGCATTTT. Translation: CSASVLRDRDDQPQHF.

The genes are TRBV7-2 and TRBJ2-1, with TRBD2 identical over 9 bases. The CDR3 has 15 amino acids. Germline V gives CDR1 SGHTA, CDR2 FQGNSA. J gave up 9 bases and V 3 bases, and 9 bases lay outside the gene matches. The CDR3 coding sequence is TGTGCCAGCAGCTTCAGGCGGGGGGGCCTAAGTGAGCAGTTCTTC. Its protein is CASSFRRGGLSEQFF.

The gene calls are TRBV19 and TRBJ2-3; 9 bases are a match to TRBD1. The length of the CDR3 is 15 residues. The germline V gene has CDR1 LNHDA and CDR2 SQIVND (reference sequence). The ends lost 8 bases at V and 2 bases at J; junction bases unmatched: 8. Here the CDR3 reads CASASTGGPTDTQYF. The CDR3 nucleotides read TGTGCCAGTGCCTCGACAGGGGGTCCCACAGATACGCAGTATTTT.

The V gene is TRBV30, the J gene TRBJ2-5; tentative D call: TRBD2 (7 bases). The V end lost 3 bases, the J end lost 4 bases, and 15 bases lay between the germline ends. Per the germline V gene, CDR1 is GTSNPN and CDR2 is SVGIG (reference sequence). This CDR3 has 14 residues. The CDR3 sequence is CAWRGGQSTETQYF. As DNA, the CDR3 is TGTGCCTGGAGGGGGGGGCAGTCGACAGAGACCCAGTACTTC.

This clone occurred a few times. V gene TRBV5-5 combines with J gene TRBJ2-7; D not certain. CDR1 SGHKS and CDR2 YYEKEE come from the germline V gene (reference sequence). V shed 0 bases and J shed 4 bases, with 11 bases lying between them. The CDR3 covers 14 residues. The CDR3 loop is CASSLESRIYEQYV. DNA of the CDR3: TGTGCCAGCAGCTTGGAGTCCAGGATATACGAGCAGTACGTC.

This chain links TRBV7-9 with TRBJ2-3; 9 nucleotides align to TRBD2. J gave up 3 bases and V 4 bases, and 8 bases lay outside the gene matches. Per the germline V gene, CDR1 is SEHNR and CDR2 is FQNEAQ (reference sequence). CDR3 size: 16 residues. CDR3 residues: CASSSPGAGGTDTQYF. The CDR3 region has the DNA TGTGCCAGCAGCTCCCCAGGTGCGGGGGGGACAGATACGCAGTATTTT.

The chain combines TRBV6-6 with TRBJ2-2; 7 bases map to TRBD2. This CDR3 is 13 amino acids long. Germline loops: CDR1 MNHNY, CDR2 SVGAGI (reference sequence). In nucleotides, the CDR3 is TGTGCGTGCAGCGGGGCTAACACCGGGGAGCTGTTTTTT. Its protein product is CACSGANTGELFF.

The chain carries TRBV10-3 and TRBJ2-5, with 14 nucleotides matching TRBD2. Per germline, CDR1 ENHRY and CDR2 SYGVKD. Trimming took 0 bases from V and 1 from J; bases not matched to a gene: 1. The CDR3 totals 17 residues. CDR3 sequence reads: CAISESTSGGVQETQYF. The CDR3 DNA reads TGTGCCATCAGTGAGTCGACTAGCGGGGGGGTCCAAGAGACCCAGTACTTC.